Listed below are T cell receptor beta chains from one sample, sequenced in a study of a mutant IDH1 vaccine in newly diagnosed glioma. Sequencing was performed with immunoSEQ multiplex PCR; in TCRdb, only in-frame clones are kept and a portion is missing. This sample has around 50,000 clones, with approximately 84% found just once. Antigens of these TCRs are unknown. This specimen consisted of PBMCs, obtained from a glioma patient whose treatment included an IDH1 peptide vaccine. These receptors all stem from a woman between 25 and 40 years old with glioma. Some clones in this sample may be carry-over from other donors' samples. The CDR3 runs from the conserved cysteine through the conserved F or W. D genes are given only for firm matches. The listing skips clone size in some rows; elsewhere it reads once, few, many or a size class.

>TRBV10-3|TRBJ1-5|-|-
TGTGCCTCGAGGGGGGTCGAGGGCAATCAGCCCCAGCATTTT
CASRGVEGNQPQHF
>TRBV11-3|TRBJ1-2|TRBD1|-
TGTGCCAGCAGCCCCGGACAGGGGGCTATTTTCAACTATGGCTACACCTTC
CASSPGQGAIFNYGYTF
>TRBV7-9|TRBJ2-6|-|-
TGTGCCAGCAGCCCCGGGGCTGGGGCCAACGTCCTGACTTTC
CASSPGAGANVLTF
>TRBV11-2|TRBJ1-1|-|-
TGTGCCAGCAGCTCCCGGGGGGCCCATGGGAGGCACGCTGAAGCTTTCTTT
CASSSRGAHGRHAEAFF
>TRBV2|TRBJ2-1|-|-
TGTGCCAGCAGTGATAGCCCGAATGAGCAGTTCTTC
CASSDSPNEQFF
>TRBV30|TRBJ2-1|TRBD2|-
TGTGCCTGGAGGCTCGGCGGGGGGGAGCAGTTCTTC
CAWRLGGGEQFF
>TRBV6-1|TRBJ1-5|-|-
TGTGCCAGCAGCCGTAGTAGCAATCAGCCCCAGCATTTT
CASSRSSNQPQHF
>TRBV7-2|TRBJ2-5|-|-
TGTGCCAGCAGCGTGCATGTTCTAGAGACCCAGTACTTC
CASSVHVLETQYF
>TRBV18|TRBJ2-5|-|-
TGTGCCAGCATGGGGGCAATAGGGGCGACGGAGACCCAGTACTTC
CASMGAIGATETQYF
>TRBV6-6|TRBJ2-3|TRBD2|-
TGTGCCAGCAGTTACTGGGCGGGAGAGGTTGCAGATACGCAGTATTTT
CASSYWAGEVADTQYF
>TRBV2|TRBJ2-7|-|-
TGTGCCAGCAGCGCCAGATCCTACGAGCAGTACTTC
CASSARSYEQYF
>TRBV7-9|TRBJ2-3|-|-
TGTGCCAGCAGCTTAACGGCTAGTACAGATACGCAGTATTTT
CASSLTASTDTQYF
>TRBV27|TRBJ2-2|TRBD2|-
TGTGCCAGCAGTTTACAGGCTAGCGGGATATGGTGGTCCGGGGAGCTGTTTTTT
CASSLQASGIWWSGELFF
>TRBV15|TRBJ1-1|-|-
TGTGCCACCAGCAGGTACCCGGGTGGAGGGGACCGGAACACTGAAGCTTTCTTT
CATSRYPGGGDRNTEAFF
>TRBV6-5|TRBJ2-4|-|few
TGTGCCAGCCGCTCATTGGGCCAAAACATTCAGTACTTC
CASRSLGQNIQYF
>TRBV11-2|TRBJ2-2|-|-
TGTGCCAGCAGCTTAAGATATTACGGTCCGAACACCGGGGAGCTGTTTTTT
CASSLRYYGPNTGELFF